This paragraph reports one TCR beta chain. The antigen remains undetermined. The sample is drawn from a study of naive and memory T cell subsets. Both TRBC1 and TRBC2 were covered by a beta constant-region primer of two equimolar oligonucleotides. Four rounds of PCR amplified the ligated cDNA using nested alpha and beta constant-region primers plus SP2. Each CDR3 protein gets one entry after TCRdb re-called the UMI-ligation and nested PCR reads with MiXCR. The repertoire holds 120,000 to 150,000 distinct CDR3 sequences, with approximately 24% as singletons. Study outcomes and limitations: From naive to CM, EM and EMRA, diversity decreased and Gini increased. No ground truth validated the naive and memory repertoire findings. Over 85% of naive TCR sequences appeared only once after error correction, unlike memory subsets. Possibly reflecting memory cells re-expressing CD45RA, a few larger clonotypes occurred in naive repertoires, especially CD8.

After the first PCR, alpha and beta chain libraries were processed separately. The CDR3 is 19 amino acids. Trimming cost V 3 bases and J 2 bases, with 25 bases left between them. The germline V gene encodes CDR1 LGHDT and CDR2 YNNKEL (reference sequence). This chain connects TRBV3-1 to TRBJ1-1, with a possible D match to TRBD1 (6 bases). The sequencing sample was made of naive CD4+ T cells from blood. This TCR derives from a human donor in good health. CDR3 sequence reads: CASSHDPRDMRRTNTEAFF. The CDR3 DNA sequence: TGTGCCAGCAGCCATGATCCCCGGGACATGCGAAGAACTAACACTGAAGCTTTCTTT.